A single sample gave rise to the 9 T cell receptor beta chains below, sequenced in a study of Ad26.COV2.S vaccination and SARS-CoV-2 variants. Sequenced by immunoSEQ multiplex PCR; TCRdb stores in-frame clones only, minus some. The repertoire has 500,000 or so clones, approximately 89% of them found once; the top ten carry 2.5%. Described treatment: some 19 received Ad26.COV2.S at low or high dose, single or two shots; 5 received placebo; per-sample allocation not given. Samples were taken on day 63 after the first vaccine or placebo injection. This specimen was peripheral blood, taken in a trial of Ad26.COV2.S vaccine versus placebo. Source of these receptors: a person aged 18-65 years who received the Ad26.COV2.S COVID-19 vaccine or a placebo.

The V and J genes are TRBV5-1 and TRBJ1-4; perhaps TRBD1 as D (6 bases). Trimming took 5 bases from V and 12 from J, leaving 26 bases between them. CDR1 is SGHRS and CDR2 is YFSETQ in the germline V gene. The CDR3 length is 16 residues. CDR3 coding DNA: TGCGCCAGCAGACGCATCTACCGGGACAAGGCCCCGGAACTGTTTTTT. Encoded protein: CASRRIYRDKAPELFF.

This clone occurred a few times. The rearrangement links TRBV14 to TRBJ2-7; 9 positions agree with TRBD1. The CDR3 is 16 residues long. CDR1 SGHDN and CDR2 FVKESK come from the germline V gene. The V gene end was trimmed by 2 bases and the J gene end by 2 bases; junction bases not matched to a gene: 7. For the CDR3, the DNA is TGTGCCAGCAGCCAAACACCGGGACAGGGCACCTACGAGCAGTACTTC. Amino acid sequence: CASSQTPGQGTYEQYF.

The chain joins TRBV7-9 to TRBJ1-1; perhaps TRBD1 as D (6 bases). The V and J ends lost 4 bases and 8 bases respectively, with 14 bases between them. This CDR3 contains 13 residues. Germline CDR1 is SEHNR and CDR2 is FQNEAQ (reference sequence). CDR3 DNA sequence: TGTGCCAGCAGCTCTCAGACGGACAGCGAAGCTTTCTTT. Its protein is CASSSQTDSEAFF.

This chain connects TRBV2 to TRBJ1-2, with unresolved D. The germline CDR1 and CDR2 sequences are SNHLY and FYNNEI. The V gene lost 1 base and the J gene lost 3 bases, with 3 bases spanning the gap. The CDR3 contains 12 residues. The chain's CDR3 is CASSEGHYGYTF. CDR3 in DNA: TGTGCCAGCAGTGAAGGACACTATGGCTACACCTTC.

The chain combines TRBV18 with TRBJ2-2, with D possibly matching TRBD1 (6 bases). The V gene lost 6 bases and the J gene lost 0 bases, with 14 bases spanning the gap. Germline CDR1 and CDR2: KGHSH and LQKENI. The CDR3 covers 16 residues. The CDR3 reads CASSRRGTTNTGELFF. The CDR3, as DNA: TGTGCCAGCTCCCGTAGGGGGACCACGAACACCGGGGAGCTGTTTTTT.

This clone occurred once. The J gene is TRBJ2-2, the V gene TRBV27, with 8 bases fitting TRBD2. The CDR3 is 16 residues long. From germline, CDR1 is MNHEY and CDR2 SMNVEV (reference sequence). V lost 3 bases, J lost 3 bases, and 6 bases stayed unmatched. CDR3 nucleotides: TGTGCCAGCAGTTTTTGGGCGGGAGGAGACACCGGGGAGCTGTTTTTT. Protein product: CASSFWAGGDTGELFF.

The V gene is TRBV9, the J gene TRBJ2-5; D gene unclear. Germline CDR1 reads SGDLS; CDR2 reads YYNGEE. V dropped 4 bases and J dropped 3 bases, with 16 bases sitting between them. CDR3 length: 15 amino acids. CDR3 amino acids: CASSPMGTVKETQYF. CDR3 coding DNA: TGTGCCAGCAGCCCCATGGGAACAGTGAAAGAGACCCAGTACTTC. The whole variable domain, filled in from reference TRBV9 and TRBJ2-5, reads DSGVTQTPKHLITATGQRVTLRCSPRSGDLSVYWYQQSLDQGLQFLIQYYNGEERAKGNILERFSAQQFPDLHSELNLSSLELGDSALYFCASSPMGTVKETQYFGPGTRLLVL.

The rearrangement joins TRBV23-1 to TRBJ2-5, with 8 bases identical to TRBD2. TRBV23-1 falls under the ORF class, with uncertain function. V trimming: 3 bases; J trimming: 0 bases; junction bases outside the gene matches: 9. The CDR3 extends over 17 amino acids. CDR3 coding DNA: TGCGCCAGCAGTCACACCGTAGCGGGGCGTAACCAAGAGACCCAGTACTTC. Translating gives CASSHTVAGRNQETQYF.

The CDR3 nucleotides are TGTGCCACCGCCTTTGGGGGGACGGCCTACGAGCAGTACTTC. Protein product: CATAFGGTAYEQYF. The chain combines TRBV2 with TRBJ2-7, with D possibly matching TRBD2 (6 bases). From germline, CDR1 is SNHLY and CDR2 FYNNEI. Trimming took off 10 bases at V and 2 bases at J, with 18 bases between the two ends. The CDR3 length is 14 residues.